The TCR beta chain under discussion was sequenced for a study of post-analysis software for immune sequencing data. The wider study: Patients had relapsing-remitting, secondary progressive or progressive-relapsing multiple sclerosis; some lacked subtype.

Turning to this clonotype: Its antigen is as yet unknown.

There are 16 residues in the CDR3. Germline CDR1 DFQATT, CDR2 SNEGSKA (reference sequence). V gave up 0 bases and J gave up 4 bases; unmatched junction bases: 9. Prepared TCR beta cDNA libraries contained unique molecular identifiers. TCRdb re-called the PCR reads with MiXCR, one entry per CDR3 protein. The sample has under 650,000 distinct CDR3 sequences; 44% are singletons. Study findings and constraints: In patients, TRBV5-6, TRBV5-1 and TRBV20-1 belonged to four or five TRBV segments found more frequently than in controls.

Sequencing input: blood. This receptor was obtained from a girl aged 10-17 years with multiple sclerosis. This sequence joins TRBV20-1 and TRBJ1-2, with TRBD1 matching over 9 bases. CDR3 residues: CSARDRGTGIPYGYTF. DNA of the CDR3: TGCAGTGCTAGAGATCGCGGGACAGGGATACCCTATGGCTACACCTTC.